Listed below are T cell receptor beta chains from one sample, sequenced in a study of OX40 agonist ivuxolimab in advanced cancers. The assay was immunoSEQ multiplex PCR, and TCRdb's table has in-frame clones only and misses some. This sample has 35,000 to 45,000 clones, with about four fifths found just once. The sequencing here drew on CD4+ or CD8+ T cells sorted from blood, taken in a trial of the OX40 agonist ivuxolimab. These receptors were collected from an adult with an advanced solid tumor such as melanoma, head and neck, liver or kidney cancer. Each CDR3 is given with its conserved first and last residue. The order of the fields is clone size, D gene, J gene, V gene, CDR3 protein, CDR3 DNA. A D gene is named only where the DNA matches it firmly. Size values are once, few and many counts, or a class for expanded clones, and some rows have none.

- | - | TRBJ1-1 | TRBV5-6 | CASSFSGARGSNTEAFF | TGTGCCAGCAGCTTTTCGGGCGCCCGAGGCTCTAACACTGAAGCTTTCTTT
- | - | TRBJ1-3 | TRBV19 | CASERNTIYF | TGTGCCAGCGAGAGAAACACCATATATTTT
- | TRBD1 | TRBJ2-7 | TRBV10-3 | CAISTGTGLEQYF | TGTGCCATCAGTACCGGGACAGGGCTCGAGCAGTACTTC
- | - | TRBJ1-5 | TRBV7-9 | CASSPAGRHQPQHF | TGTGCCAGCAGCCCGGCCGGGAGGCATCAGCCCCAGCATTTT
- | - | TRBJ1-4 | TRBV29-1 | CSVQDRGKLFF | TGCAGCGTCCAAGACCGGGGTAAACTGTTTTTT
medium-sized | TRBD1 | TRBJ1-1 | TRBV7-9 | CASSYSGTGLPMNTEAFF | TGTGCCAGCAGTTATTCCGGGACAGGCCTCCCCATGAACACTGAAGCTTTCTTT
- | - | TRBJ1-3 | TRBV10-2 | CASSELDRNRYTIYF | TGCGCCAGCAGTGAGTTAGACAGGAACCGGTACACCATATATTTT
- | - | TRBJ2-5 | TRBV7-9 | CASSLTGTTETQYF | TGTGCCAGCAGCCTTACAGGGACAACGGAGACCCAGTACTTC
- | TRBD1 | TRBJ1-1 | TRBV28 | CASSLGQGRTEAFF | TGTGCCAGCAGTTTAGGACAGGGGCGTACTGAAGCTTTCTTT
- | - | TRBJ1-2 | TRBV19 | CASRWRDGYTF | TGTGCCAGTAGATGGAGGGATGGCTACACCTTC
- | - | TRBJ2-3 | TRBV6-5 | CAISDFKTQYF | TGTGCCATCTCGGACTTTAAAACGCAGTATTTT
- | - | TRBJ1-5 | TRBV5-5 | CASSLRGSGQPQHF | TGTGCCAGCAGCTTGCGGGGCTCCGGCCAGCCCCAGCATTTT
- | - | TRBJ1-4 | TRBV29-1 | CSVGRINEKLFF | TGCAGCGTTGGACGGATTAATGAAAAACTGTTTTTT
- | TRBD1 | TRBJ1-5 | TRBV2 | CASMTGVTQMGQPQHF | TGTGCCAGCATGACAGGGGTTACCCAGATGGGGCAGCCCCAGCATTTT
- | - | TRBJ1-4 | TRBV19 | CASTPQGIEKLFF | TGTGCCAGTACTCCACAGGGTATTGAAAAACTGTTTTTT
- | TRBD1 | TRBJ2-7 | TRBV6-5 | CASRIAGTGPYEQYF | TGTGCCAGCAGAATTGCCGGGACAGGTCCGTACGAGCAGTACTTC
- | TRBD2 | TRBJ2-3 | TRBV14 | CASSHTTSGYTDTQYF | TGTGCCAGCAGCCATACGACTAGCGGCTACACAGATACGCAGTATTTT
- | - | TRBJ1-3 | TRBV5-6 | CASSLVGEAGNTIYF | TGTGCCAGCAGCTTGGTGGGGGAGGCAGGAAACACCATATATTTT
few | TRBD2 | TRBJ2-2 | TRBV11-2 | CASSLGGLAGRTGELFF | TGTGCCAGCAGCTTAGGCGGACTAGCGGGGCGTACCGGGGAGCTGTTTTTT
- | - | TRBJ2-7 | TRBV5-4 | CASSLYGRVVFYEQYF | TGTGCCAGCAGCTTGTACGGCAGGGTAGTTTTTTACGAGCAGTACTTC
- | TRBD1 | TRBJ1-6 | TRBV18 | CASSGGQGVNSPLHF | TGTGCCAGCTCAGGAGGACAGGGGGTTAATTCACCCCTCCACTTT
- | TRBD1 | TRBJ1-1 | TRBV18 | CASSPRGQGSNTEAFF | TGTGCCAGCTCACCACGAGGACAGGGGTCGAACACTGAAGCTTTCTTT
- | - | TRBJ2-1 | TRBV9 | CASSVVWDASEQFF | TGTGCCAGCAGCGTAGTGTGGGACGCTAGTGAGCAGTTCTTC
- | - | TRBJ1-3 | TRBV10-2 | CASSSNSGNTIYF | TGCGCCAGCAGTTCTAACTCTGGAAACACCATATATTTT
once | TRBD1 | TRBJ1-3 | TRBV7-2 | CASSPGQGPGNTIYF | TGTGCCAGCAGCCCCGGACAGGGCCCCGGAAACACCATATATTTT
- | TRBD1 | TRBJ1-1 | TRBV5-1 | CASRRDSPFTEAFF | TGCGCCAGCAGACGGGACAGCCCTTTCACTGAAGCTTTCTTT
- | - | TRBJ1-6 | TRBV19 | CASGQYNSPLHF | TGTGCCAGTGGGCAGTATAATTCACCCCTCCACTTT
- | - | TRBJ1-5 | TRBV4-2 | CASSLNRDTLEYQPQHF | TGTGCCAGCAGCCTCAACCGGGACACGCTCGAGTATCAGCCCCAGCATTTT
- | TRBD1 | TRBJ2-1 | TRBV18 | CASSWDRGPNEQFF | TGTGCCAGCTCATGGGACAGGGGCCCGAATGAGCAGTTCTTC
- | - | TRBJ2-3 | TRBV5-4 | CAGTTSGGDTQYF | TGTGCCGGCACTACCTCAGGCGGGGATACGCAGTATTTT
- | - | TRBJ1-5 | TRBV6-5 | CASSYSSMGSQPQHF | TGTGCCAGCAGTTACTCGAGTATGGGATCTCAGCCCCAGCATTTT
few | - | TRBJ2-4 | TRBV11-2 | CASSLEPTGNIQYF | TGTGCCAGCAGCTTAGAACCGACGGGAAACATTCAGTACTTC
- | - | TRBJ1-6 | TRBV10-3 | CAITRDKYVPLHF | TGTGCCATCACCCGGGACAAGTATGTTCCCCTCCACTTT
- | - | TRBJ1-2 | TRBV28 | CASRSEGYTF | TGTGCCAGCAGAAGCGAGGGCTACACCTTC
few | - | TRBJ2-3 | TRBV7-9 | CASSHLGEGEYF | TGTGCCAGCAGCCACTTGGGGGAAGGGGAGTATTTT
- | - | TRBJ1-6 | TRBV28 | CASNGPNSPLHF | TGTGCCAGCAATGGGCCCAATTCACCCCTCCACTTT
- | - | TRBJ1-4 | TRBV7-2 | CASSENLEPATNEKLFF | TGTGCCAGCAGTGAGAACCTAGAGCCAGCAACTAATGAAAAACTGTTTTTT
- | - | TRBJ2-7 | TRBV30 | CAWSVRGDEQYF | TGTGCCTGGAGTGTTCGAGGGGACGAGCAGTACTTC
medium-sized | - | TRBJ1-3 | TRBV30 | CAYETGNTIYF | TGTGCCTACGAAACTGGAAACACCATATATTTT
- | - | TRBJ2-2 | TRBV7-8 | CASSPPGELFF | TGTGCCAGCAGCCCCCCCGGGGAGCTGTTTTTT
- | - | TRBJ2-5 | TRBV5-6 | CASSRRITGGGETQYF | TGTGCCAGCAGCCGACGAATCACAGGCGGGGGCGAGACCCAGTACTTC
- | TRBD2 | TRBJ2-5 | TRBV11-2 | CASSLDPLGLAGEQETQYF | TGTGCCAGCAGCTTAGATCCATTGGGACTAGCGGGAGAACAAGAGACCCAGTACTTC
- | - | TRBJ1-2 | TRBV5-5 | CASSLASPSNYGYTF | TGTGCCAGCAGCTTGGCGTCACCGAGTAACTATGGCTACACCTTC
- | TRBD2 | TRBJ2-7 | TRBV7-3 | CASSLRGSGSYEQYF | TGTGCCAGCAGCTTAAGGGGCAGCGGGAGCTACGAGCAGTACTTC
- | - | TRBJ2-3 | TRBV9 | CASSTSAAQDTQYF | TGTGCCAGCAGCACATCGGCTGCACAAGATACGCAGTATTTT
- | - | TRBJ2-2 | TRBV9 | CASSKGGQALNRPGELFF | TGTGCCAGCAGCAAGGGGGGGCAAGCGCTTAACCGCCCCGGGGAGCTGTTTTTT
- | - | TRBJ1-2 | TRBV5-6 | CASSLGGSNTF | TGTGCCAGCAGCTTGGGAGGCTCGAACACCTTC
- | - | TRBJ2-3 | TRBV9 | CASSVGTDTQYF | TGTGCCAGCAGCGTCGGCACAGATACGCAGTATTTT
- | - | TRBJ2-6 | TRBV19 | CASSIGLRQTGANVLTF | TGTGCCAGTAGTATTGGTCTTCGGCAGACTGGGGCCAACGTCCTGACTTTC
- | TRBD2 | TRBJ2-3 | TRBV29-1 | CSVDGGADTQYF | TGCAGCGTAGACGGGGGGGCAGATACGCAGTATTTT
- | - | TRBJ2-7 | TRBV18 | CASSPGWGRVSDEQYF | TGTGCCAGCTCACCGGGATGGGGCAGGGTGAGCGACGAGCAGTACTTC
- | - | TRBJ2-7 | TRBV6-6 | CASAQPETREQYF | TGTGCCAGCGCCCAACCGGAAACTCGTGAGCAGTACTTC
- | - | TRBJ2-5 | TRBV7-9 | CASSPLQRPQETQYF | TGTGCCAGCAGCCCCCTGCAGAGACCTCAAGAGACCCAGTACTTC
- | - | TRBJ2-1 | TRBV5-5 | CASSLWGSYNEQFF | TGTGCCAGCAGCTTGTGGGGCTCCTACAATGAGCAGTTCTTC
once | - | TRBJ2-7 | TRBV7-9 | CASSLGWQGKYF | TGTGCCAGCAGCTTAGGGTGGCAGGGAAAGTACTTC
- | TRBD2 | TRBJ2-7 | TRBV9 | CASSPEAGRGTYEQYF | TGTGCCAGCAGCCCCGAAGCGGGGAGGGGAACCTACGAGCAGTACTTC
- | - | TRBJ1-2 | TRBV7-9 | CASSLGQNYGYTF | TGTGCCAGCAGCTTAGGACAGAACTATGGCTACACCTTC
- | TRBD1 | TRBJ2-5 | TRBV2 | CASSWDRGGEETQYF | TGTGCCAGCAGTTGGGACAGAGGGGGCGAGGAGACCCAGTACTTC
few | TRBD2 | TRBJ2-3 | TRBV5-1 | CASSPGGSGGAYDTQYF | TGCGCCAGCAGCCCGGGAGGTAGCGGGGGGGCTTACGATACGCAGTATTTT
once | - | TRBJ1-5 | TRBV4-2 | CASSQTVTGSPQPQHF | TGTGCCAGCAGCCAAACTGTTACAGGGTCCCCACAGCCCCAGCATTTT